These T cell receptor beta chains were read from a single sample in a study of identical twins. Each CDR3 protein is one row after TCRdb ran MiXCR on the 5' RACE reads. The sample yields a few hundred thousand distinct CDR3 sequences, roughly 8% seen once. This sample also appeared in a second study, on yellow fever vaccine responses in identical twins.

Input material: CD8+ T cells sorted from blood. The receptors stem from a young woman in good health. The CDR3 runs from the conserved cysteine through the conserved F or W. The order of the fields is J gene, V gene, D gene, clone size, CDR3 length, CDR3 protein, CDR3 DNA. A D gene is named only where the DNA matches it firmly. Not every row has a clone size; where given, it reads once, few, many or a size class.

J gene: TRBJ1-5
V gene: TRBV3-1
D gene: .
clone size: many
CDR3 length: 13
CDR3 protein: CASSQDGNQPQHF
CDR3 DNA: TGTGCCAGCAGCCAAGATGGCAATCAGCCCCAGCATTTT

J gene: TRBJ2-3
V gene: TRBV29-1
D gene: TRBD2
clone size: many
CDR3 length: 14
CDR3 protein: CSVAAAGGTDTQYF
CDR3 DNA: TGCAGCGTTGCGGCCGCGGGGGGCACAGATACGCAGTATTTT

J gene: TRBJ1-1
V gene: TRBV12-3/TRBV12-4
D gene: .
clone size: many
CDR3 length: 11
CDR3 protein: CASSSLIEAFF
CDR3 DNA: TGTGCCAGCAGTTCCCTTATCGAAGCTTTCTTT

J gene: TRBJ2-7
V gene: TRBV7-9
D gene: TRBD1
clone size: .
CDR3 length: 15
CDR3 protein: CASSGAGTGLYEQYF
CDR3 DNA: TGTGCCAGCAGCGGGGCCGGGACAGGGCTCTACGAGCAGTACTTC

J gene: TRBJ2-3
V gene: TRBV6-5
D gene: .
clone size: .
CDR3 length: 12
CDR3 protein: CASSRDGDTQYF
CDR3 DNA: TGTGCCAGCAGTCGGGACGGAGATACGCAGTATTTT

J gene: TRBJ2-5
V gene: TRBV19
D gene: .
clone size: .
CDR3 length: 15
CDR3 protein: CASSIGFGFQETQYF
CDR3 DNA: TGTGCCAGTAGTATTGGGTTTGGTTTCCAAGAGACCCAGTACTTC

J gene: TRBJ2-3
V gene: TRBV20-1
D gene: .
clone size: .
CDR3 length: 15
CDR3 protein: CSARAWVESTDTQYF
CDR3 DNA: TGCAGTGCTAGAGCATGGGTGGAGAGCACAGATACGCAGTATTTT

J gene: TRBJ2-1
V gene: TRBV4-3
D gene: .
clone size: .
CDR3 length: 20
CDR3 protein: CASSQDLNYGETGDWGEQFF
CDR3 DNA: TGCGCCAGCAGCCAAGACCTTAATTATGGGGAAACGGGAGATTGGGGTGAGCAGTTCTTC

J gene: TRBJ1-1
V gene: TRBV7-9
D gene: .
clone size: .
CDR3 length: 14
CDR3 protein: CASSGGLSNTEAFF
CDR3 DNA: TGTGCCAGCAGCGGGGGACTGTCGAACACTGAAGCTTTCTTT

J gene: TRBJ2-2
V gene: TRBV9
D gene: .
clone size: few
CDR3 length: 12
CDR3 protein: CASSVEAGELFF
CDR3 DNA: TGTGCCAGCAGCGTAGAGGCCGGGGAGCTGTTTTTT

J gene: TRBJ1-1
V gene: TRBV5-1
D gene: TRBD1
clone size: .
CDR3 length: 15
CDR3 protein: CASSRGQGKNTEAFF
CDR3 DNA: TGCGCCAGCAGCCGGGGACAGGGGAAGAACACTGAAGCTTTCTTT

J gene: TRBJ2-5
V gene: TRBV12-3/TRBV12-4
D gene: TRBD1
clone size: few
CDR3 length: 15
CDR3 protein: CASSFLDRGTETQYF
CDR3 DNA: TGTGCCAGCAGTTTTTTGGACAGGGGCACGGAGACCCAGTACTTC

J gene: TRBJ2-7
V gene: TRBV20-1
D gene: .
clone size: few
CDR3 length: 13
CDR3 protein: CSVPGRTSYEQYF
CDR3 DNA: TGCAGTGTCCCGGGACGGACCTCCTACGAGCAGTACTTC

J gene: TRBJ2-1
V gene: TRBV9
D gene: TRBD2
clone size: .
CDR3 length: 16
CDR3 protein: CASSLRLAGVHNEQFF
CDR3 DNA: TGTGCCAGCAGCCTACGACTAGCGGGAGTCCACAATGAGCAGTTCTTC

J gene: TRBJ2-5
V gene: TRBV21-1
D gene: .
clone size: .
CDR3 length: 18
CDR3 protein: CASSKGTSGRAVQETQYF
CDR3 DNA: TGTGCCAGCAGCAAAGGGACTAGCGGGAGGGCCGTACAAGAGACCCAGTACTTC

J gene: TRBJ2-6
V gene: TRBV7-6
D gene: TRBD1
clone size: .
CDR3 length: 17
CDR3 protein: CASSSRTGNSGANVLTF
CDR3 DNA: TGTGCCAGCAGCTCTCGGACAGGCAACTCTGGGGCCAACGTCCTGACTTTC

J gene: TRBJ1-1
V gene: TRBV5-6
D gene: .
clone size: few
CDR3 length: 14
CDR3 protein: CASSLSAGYTEAFF
CDR3 DNA: TGTGCCAGCAGCTTGTCCGCGGGATACACTGAAGCTTTCTTT

J gene: TRBJ2-7
V gene: TRBV5-6
D gene: .
clone size: few
CDR3 length: 15
CDR3 protein: CASSLDRLWAYEQYF
CDR3 DNA: TGTGCCAGCAGCTTAGACAGACTTTGGGCCTACGAGCAGTACTTC

J gene: TRBJ1-2
V gene: TRBV27
D gene: .
clone size: .
CDR3 length: 16
CDR3 protein: CASSPRDKVTNYGYTF
CDR3 DNA: TGTGCCAGCAGTCCCCGGGACAAGGTGACTAACTATGGCTACACCTTC

J gene: TRBJ2-7
V gene: TRBV20-1
D gene: .
clone size: many
CDR3 length: 14
CDR3 protein: CSARDLGQIYEQYF
CDR3 DNA: TGCAGTGCTAGAGATCTAGGACAGATCTACGAGCAGTACTTC

J gene: TRBJ1-2
V gene: TRBV29-1
D gene: .
clone size: .
CDR3 length: 12
CDR3 protein: CSVDSPFYGYTF
CDR3 DNA: TGCAGCGTGGACAGTCCTTTCTATGGCTACACCTTC

J gene: TRBJ1-5
V gene: TRBV10-3
D gene: .
clone size: many
CDR3 length: 13
CDR3 protein: CAISEALSQPQHF
CDR3 DNA: TGTGCCATCAGTGAGGCTCTGTCGCAGCCCCAGCATTTT

J gene: TRBJ1-2
V gene: TRBV7-9
D gene: .
clone size: .
CDR3 length: 10
CDR3 protein: CASSGGISTF
CDR3 DNA: TGTGCCAGCAGCGGGGGCATCTCCACCTTC

J gene: TRBJ2-7
V gene: TRBV6-1
D gene: TRBD2
clone size: .
CDR3 length: 14
CDR3 protein: CASSVPGGVHEQYF
CDR3 DNA: TGTGCCAGCAGTGTCCCGGGAGGGGTCCACGAGCAGTACTTC

J gene: TRBJ2-1
V gene: TRBV12-3/TRBV12-4
D gene: .
clone size: .
CDR3 length: 12
CDR3 protein: CASSFVGDEQFF
CDR3 DNA: TGTGCCAGCAGTTTTGTGGGGGATGAGCAGTTCTTC

J gene: TRBJ2-5
V gene: TRBV29-1
D gene: .
clone size: few
CDR3 length: 14
CDR3 protein: CSVVSAAKQETQYF
CDR3 DNA: TGCAGCGTTGTTTCGGCGGCGAAGCAAGAGACCCAGTACTTC

J gene: TRBJ2-1
V gene: TRBV7-9
D gene: .
clone size: many
CDR3 length: 14
CDR3 protein: CASSLAVRETEQFF
CDR3 DNA: TGTGCCAGCAGCTTAGCCGTCAGGGAAACTGAGCAGTTCTTC

J gene: TRBJ2-2
V gene: TRBV3-1
D gene: .
clone size: many
CDR3 length: 12
CDR3 protein: CASSLDTGELFF
CDR3 DNA: TGTGCCAGCAGCCTTGACACCGGGGAGCTGTTTTTT

J gene: TRBJ2-2
V gene: TRBV29-1
D gene: .
clone size: many
CDR3 length: 11
CDR3 protein: CSVVQGGELFF
CDR3 DNA: TGCAGCGTCGTTCAGGGCGGGGAGCTGTTTTTT

J gene: TRBJ1-2
V gene: TRBV6-1
D gene: .
clone size: few
CDR3 length: 15
CDR3 protein: CASILGPGHGDGYTF
CDR3 DNA: TGTGCCAGCATCCTTGGTCCGGGACATGGTGATGGCTACACCTTC

J gene: TRBJ1-5
V gene: TRBV19
D gene: .
clone size: many
CDR3 length: 14
CDR3 protein: CASSMGDSYQPQHF
CDR3 DNA: TGTGCCAGTAGTATGGGAGACAGTTATCAGCCCCAGCATTTT

J gene: TRBJ2-1
V gene: TRBV3-1
D gene: TRBD2
clone size: .
CDR3 length: 17
CDR3 protein: CASSEASGPGSGYEQFF
CDR3 DNA: TGTGCCAGCAGCGAGGCTAGCGGGCCGGGTAGTGGCTATGAGCAGTTCTTC

J gene: TRBJ2-1
V gene: TRBV7-6
D gene: .
clone size: .
CDR3 length: 15
CDR3 protein: CASGETGIQNNEQFF
CDR3 DNA: TGTGCCAGCGGGGAAACGGGGATACAAAACAATGAGCAGTTCTTC

J gene: TRBJ2-1
V gene: TRBV11-2
D gene: .
clone size: many
CDR3 length: 15
CDR3 protein: CASSLASPAYNEQFF
CDR3 DNA: TGTGCCAGCAGCTTGGCTAGCCCGGCCTACAATGAGCAGTTCTTC

J gene: TRBJ2-7
V gene: TRBV5-5
D gene: .
clone size: many
CDR3 length: 14
CDR3 protein: CASSLEVYSYEQYF
CDR3 DNA: TGTGCCAGCAGCTTGGAGGTCTACTCCTACGAGCAGTACTTC

J gene: TRBJ2-5
V gene: TRBV15
D gene: .
clone size: many
CDR3 length: 16
CDR3 protein: CATSRDLAGIEETQYF
CDR3 DNA: TGTGCCACCAGCAGAGATTTGGCGGGGATAGAAGAGACCCAGTACTTC

J gene: TRBJ1-2
V gene: TRBV7-6
D gene: .
clone size: .
CDR3 length: 14
CDR3 protein: CASSATGSANRYTF
CDR3 DNA: TGTGCCAGCAGCGCGACAGGCAGCGCCAATAGATACACCTTC

J gene: TRBJ2-1
V gene: TRBV10-3
D gene: .
clone size: .
CDR3 length: 13
CDR3 protein: CAIISEGYNEQFF
CDR3 DNA: TGTGCCATCATTTCGGAGGGTTACAATGAGCAGTTCTTC

J gene: TRBJ2-5
V gene: TRBV15
D gene: .
clone size: .
CDR3 length: 17
CDR3 protein: CATSASLGGGGPGTQYF
CDR3 DNA: TGTGCCACCAGCGCATCCCTGGGGGGGGGCGGACCGGGGACCCAGTACTTC

J gene: TRBJ2-1
V gene: TRBV27
D gene: .
clone size: many
CDR3 length: 13
CDR3 protein: CASSLLGANEQFF
CDR3 DNA: TGTGCCAGCAGTTTATTAGGGGCCAATGAGCAGTTCTTC

J gene: TRBJ2-1
V gene: TRBV27
D gene: .
clone size: .
CDR3 length: 15
CDR3 protein: CASSLGHPGWNEQFF
CDR3 DNA: TGTGCCAGCAGCTTAGGACATCCTGGTTGGAATGAGCAGTTCTTC

J gene: TRBJ1-3
V gene: TRBV7-2
D gene: TRBD1
clone size: many
CDR3 length: 15
CDR3 protein: CASSEDREYGNTIYF
CDR3 DNA: TGTGCCAGCAGCGAGGACAGGGAATATGGAAACACCATATATTTT

J gene: TRBJ2-1
V gene: TRBV24-1
D gene: .
clone size: many
CDR3 length: 13
CDR3 protein: CATSLGSYNEQFF
CDR3 DNA: TGTGCCACCAGCCTAGGGAGCTACAATGAGCAGTTCTTC

J gene: TRBJ2-2
V gene: TRBV3-1
D gene: TRBD1
clone size: .
CDR3 length: 18
CDR3 protein: CASSQDPGTVINTGELFF
CDR3 DNA: TGTGCCAGCAGCCAAGATCCCGGGACAGTGATTAACACCGGGGAGCTGTTTTTT

J gene: TRBJ1-2
V gene: TRBV9
D gene: .
clone size: many
CDR3 length: 15
CDR3 protein: CASSVDPFPSDGYTF
CDR3 DNA: TGTGCCAGCAGCGTGGATCCCTTCCCTAGCGATGGCTACACCTTC

J gene: TRBJ2-7
V gene: TRBV7-9
D gene: TRBD2
clone size: .
CDR3 length: 17
CDR3 protein: CASSLGLAGGSYGEQYF
CDR3 DNA: TGTGCCAGCAGCTTAGGACTAGCGGGAGGGTCCTACGGCGAGCAGTACTTC

J gene: TRBJ2-7
V gene: TRBV5-5
D gene: TRBD2
clone size: few
CDR3 length: 15
CDR3 protein: CASSPPLAGILEQYF
CDR3 DNA: TGTGCCAGCAGCCCGCCCCTAGCGGGAATACTCGAGCAGTACTTC

J gene: TRBJ2-3
V gene: TRBV4-3
D gene: TRBD2
clone size: few
CDR3 length: 17
CDR3 protein: CASSQEAGLAGADTQYF
CDR3 DNA: TGCGCCAGCAGCCAAGAGGCGGGACTAGCGGGAGCAGATACGCAGTATTTT

J gene: TRBJ2-1
V gene: TRBV27
D gene: TRBD1
clone size: .
CDR3 length: 16
CDR3 protein: CASSSGTGKFYNEQFF
CDR3 DNA: TGTGCCAGCAGTTCCGGGACAGGGAAGTTTTACAATGAGCAGTTCTTC

J gene: TRBJ2-7
V gene: TRBV11-3
D gene: .
clone size: few
CDR3 length: 13
CDR3 protein: CASTEGADYEQYF
CDR3 DNA: TGTGCCAGCACTGAGGGAGCGGACTACGAGCAGTACTTC

J gene: TRBJ2-6
V gene: TRBV27
D gene: TRBD1
clone size: few
CDR3 length: 17
CDR3 protein: CASSTRDRGPGANVLTF
CDR3 DNA: TGTGCCAGCAGCACTCGGGACAGGGGGCCTGGGGCCAACGTCCTGACTTTC

J gene: TRBJ2-7
V gene: TRBV7-9
D gene: TRBD2
clone size: .
CDR3 length: 17
CDR3 protein: CASSLWASGPTSYEQYF
CDR3 DNA: TGTGCCAGCAGCTTATGGGCTAGCGGTCCAACCTCCTACGAGCAGTACTTC

J gene: TRBJ2-7
V gene: TRBV5-1
D gene: .
clone size: .
CDR3 length: 14
CDR3 protein: CASSPSIQGHEQYF
CDR3 DNA: TGCGCCAGCAGCCCTAGCATACAGGGCCACGAGCAGTACTTC

J gene: TRBJ2-3
V gene: TRBV9
D gene: TRBD1
clone size: .
CDR3 length: 15
CDR3 protein: CASSGTGTGMNTQYF
CDR3 DNA: TGTGCCAGCAGCGGCACCGGGACAGGGATGAATACGCAGTATTTT

J gene: TRBJ1-5
V gene: TRBV6-2/TRBV6-3
D gene: .
clone size: .
CDR3 length: 17
CDR3 protein: CASSYVSAGSINQPQHF
CDR3 DNA: TGTGCCAGCAGTTACGTTTCGGCAGGGAGTATCAATCAGCCCCAGCATTTT

J gene: TRBJ2-3
V gene: TRBV20-1
D gene: .
clone size: .
CDR3 length: 11
CDR3 protein: CSVQGTDTQYF
CDR3 DNA: TGCAGTGTTCAGGGCACAGATACGCAGTATTTT

J gene: TRBJ1-2
V gene: TRBV2
D gene: .
clone size: .
CDR3 length: 15
CDR3 protein: CASSIEWTEDHGYTF
CDR3 DNA: TGTGCCAGCAGCATTGAATGGACCGAGGACCATGGCTACACCTTC